What follows are 23 T cell receptor beta chains derived from one specimen sequenced in a study of tumor-infiltrating lymphocytes in primary liver carcinoma. The input was around 500 ng total RNA; TCR beta cDNA was made from it with a constant-region primer. Three rounds of nested multiplex PCR with slightly modified ARM-PCR produced TCR beta libraries. Use of TRBV1-TRBV30 forward primers with a C-beta reverse primer characterized the first two PCR rounds, which lasted ten to eleven cycles each. MiXCR was run by TCRdb on the multiplex PCR reads, yielding one entry per CDR3 protein. The sample lists around 70,000 distinct CDR3 sequences; almost 70% were seen once. Between about 17 and 34 mg of unsorted bulk tissue served as the source from which RNA and DNA were co-extracted. Material: liver tumor tissue from sampling region 4. Specified subset: tumor region T4, right-lateral pole. These receptor sequences come from a man aged 35 to 55 with primary liver carcinoma and hepatitis B virus infection.

As concerns this clonotype: Germline and junction disagree at one end, which may indicate a read error. The chain is built from TRBV5-4 and TRBJ2-1, with 14 bases fitting TRBD2. Germline V CDR1 and CDR2: SGHNT, YYREEE (reference sequence). The length of the CDR3 is 18 residues. The CDR3 loop reads CASSQGLAGGEPYNEQFF. The CDR3 DNA is TGTGCCAGCAGCCAAGGACTAGCGGGAGGTGAGCCCTACAATGAACAGTTCTTC.

This clonotype was detected only once. A clone one base away is much larger, so this may be a read error. V is TRBV5-1 and J is TRBJ2-7, with D possibly being TRBD2 (5 bases). Germline V CDR1 and CDR2: SGHRS, YFSETQ. The V and J ends lost 3 bases and 1 base respectively, with 11 bases between them. The CDR3 totals 14 residues. Here the CDR3 reads CASSYTGGSYEQYF. The CDR3 bases are TGCGCCAGCAGCTATACGGGCGGGTCCTACGAGCAGTACTTC.

As to this clonotype: The final CDR3 position lacks the conserved phenylalanine or tryptophan, pointing to a likely read error. No DNA is shown, since the ends of the CDR3 on it are uncertain; the CDR3 is the one TCRdb lists. The rearrangement joins TRBV29-1 to TRBJ1-6. In germline, CDR1 is SQVTM, CDR2 ANQGSEA. Termini included, the CDR3 measures 14 amino acids. CDR3 amino acids: CSVGDPSGNSPLHL.

Note on this clonotype: A read error may explain this, as a much larger clone is one base away. This chain uses TRBV2 with TRBJ2-3; 14 nucleotides line up with TRBD2. Germline assignment: CDR1 SNHLY and CDR2 FYNNEI. The CDR3 extends over 17 amino acids. J was trimmed by 1 base and V by 6 bases; bases with no gene match: 6. The CDR3: CASRGTSGRGGTDTQYF. The CDR3 coding sequence is TGTGCCAGCAGAGGGACTAGCGGGAGAGGGGGCACAGATACGCAGTATTTT.

The gene calls are TRBV2 and TRBJ2-1, with TRBD2 identical over 9 bases. The CDR3 has 15 residues. V shed 6 bases, J shed 6 bases, and the junction held 9 bases outside the gene matches. Germline lookup yields CDR1 SNHLY and CDR2 FYNNEI. The CDR3 DNA sequence: TGTGCCAGCAGGAAGGTAGCGGGAGCACGCAATGAGCAGTTCTTC. Its translation: CASRKVAGARNEQFF.

J is TRBJ2-5 and V is TRBV29-1, with TRBD1 identical over 7 bases. The CDR3 sequence is 14 residues long. Germline assignment: CDR1 SQVTM and CDR2 ANQGSEA. The CDR3 DNA reads as TGCAGTGCCGCCGGGACAGCTACGCAAGAGACCCAGTACTTC. Translation gives CSAAGTATQETQYF.

The gene calls are TRBV7-9 and TRBJ1-2; a weak D match, TRBD1 (5 bases). CDR3 size: 14 residues. V lost 8 bases to trimming and J lost 7 bases, with 20 bases between them. Germline V gene lookup returns CDR1 SEHNR and CDR2 FQNEAQ (reference sequence). The CDR3 reads CASGRDGGLVGYTF. The CDR3 nucleotides read TGTGCCAGCGGCCGCGACGGGGGATTGGTTGGCTACACCTTC. Supplemented by reference TRBV7-9 and TRBJ1-2, the full variable domain reads DTGVSQNPRHKITKRGQNVTFRCDPISEHNRLYWYRQTLGQGPEFLTYFQNEAQLEKSRLLSDRFSAERPKGSFSTLEIQRTEQGDSAMYLCASGRDGGLVGYTFGSGTRLTVV.

Remarks on this clonotype: One end of the junction does not line up with germline, which may come from a read error. V gene TRBV28 combines with J gene TRBJ2-3; D might be TRBD2 (5 bases). The CDR3 sequence is 15 residues long. CDR1 is MDHEN, CDR2 SYDVKM, per germline. The CDR3 DNA follows: TGTGCCAACAGTCTAGAAGTGGGAGAAACAGATACGCAGTATTTT. It specifies CANSLEVGETDTQYF. Combining the CDR3 with reference TRBV28 and TRBJ2-3 gives the whole variable domain DVKVTQSSRYLVKRTGEKVFLECVQDMDHENMFWYRQDPGLGLRLIYFSYDVKMKEKGDIPEGYSVSREKKERFSLILESASTNQTSMYLCANSLEVGETDTQYFGPGTRLTVL.

A note on this clonotype: One end of the junction does not line up with germline, which may come from a read error. This sequence joins TRBV5-5 and TRBJ2-6, with D maybe TRBD2 (6 bases). Germline V lookup: CDR1 SGHKS, CDR2 YYEKEE (reference sequence). The CDR3 runs 19 residues. The CDR3 DNA follows: TGTGCCAGTAGCTTGAGACTAGTGGAGATTAGCTCTGGGGTCAACGTCCTGACTTTC. Translation gives CASSLRLVEISSGVNVLTF.

With regard to this clonotype: A much larger clone differs from this one at a single base, so this may be a read error. V is TRBV5-8 and J is TRBJ2-7; D is ambiguous. Per the germline V gene, CDR1 is SGHTS and CDR2 is YDEGEE. The CDR3 extends over 12 amino acids. The CDR3: CASSSVRYEKYF. The CDR3 bases are TGTGCCAGCAGCTCCGTACGCTACGAGAAGTACTTC.

Concerning this clonotype: A junction end diverges from the germline sequence, so it may reflect a read error. The rearrangement links TRBV28 to TRBJ2-3; 11 bases fit TRBD2. CDR1 MDHEN and CDR2 SYDVKM come from the germline V gene. The length of the CDR3 is 18 residues. CDR3 nucleotides: TGTGGCAGCAGCAACCCCTCCAGGACTAGCGGGCCCACAGATACGCAGTATTTT. It is translated as CGSSNPSRTSGPTDTQYF.

In the case of this clonotype: The junction does not match germline at one end; this may be a read error. This chain joins TRBV6-6 and TRBJ2-1, with D unresolved. CDR1 is MNHNY and CDR2 is SVGAGI in the germline V gene (reference sequence). The CDR3 consists of 15 residues. CDR3 sequence (DNA): TGTGCCATCAGTTACATGATTAGCATCAATAGTGAGCAGTTCTTC. Its translation: CAISYMISINSEQFF.

In regard to this clonotype: At one end the junction does not follow the germline gene, possibly because of a read error. V is TRBV5-4 and J is TRBJ1-1; 9 bases align to TRBD1. Germline V gene data show CDR1 as SGHNT and CDR2 as YYREEE (reference sequence). The CDR3 loop spans 16 amino acids. CDR3 bases: TGTGCCGGCAGCTTTGGTTCCGGGACAGGGAGCACTGAGGCTTTCTTT. The encoded protein is CAGSFGSGTGSTEAFF.

On this clonotype itself: At one of its ends the junction is not consistent with the germline gene, which may arise from a read error. The chain employs TRBV12-3 or TRBV12-4 and TRBJ2-5; no definite D call. This CDR3 spans 13 amino acids. DNA of the CDR3: TGTGCTAGCACCCACGGCCATGTGGAGACCCAGTACTTC. This codes for CASTHGHVETQYF.

This clonotype appeared a single time. V gene TRBV6-5 combines with J gene TRBJ1-3; D uncertain. Trimming pared 8 bases from V and 3 bases from J, leaving 17 bases between. The CDR3 runs to 15 residues. Germline V CDR1 and CDR2: MNHEY, SVGAGI. The CDR3 loop is CASAVWGGDGNTIYF. The CDR3, as DNA: TGTGCCAGCGCGGTTTGGGGTGGCGATGGAAACACCATATATTTT.

Ten or more counts support this clonotype. This chain links TRBV7-9 with TRBJ1-3; 8 positions match TRBD1. V shed 5 bases, J shed 3 bases, and the junction held 6 bases outside the gene matches. Germline V gene sequence: CDR1 SEHNR, CDR2 FQNEAQ (reference sequence). The CDR3 has 15 amino acids. In DNA form, the CDR3 reads TGTGCCAGCAGCCCGACAGGGGCGTTTGGAAACACCATATATTTT. This encodes CASSPTGAFGNTIYF.

Concerning this clonotype: With a much larger clone just one base away, this may be a read error. The chain carries TRBV28 and TRBJ2-3; tentative D call: TRBD2 (6 bases). The CDR3 has 13 residues. CDR1 and CDR2 from the germline V gene are MDHEN and SYDVKM. The CDR3 here is CANSQGLTDTQYF. In DNA form, the CDR3 reads TGTGCCAACAGTCAGGGACTCACAGATACGCAGTATTTT.

Of note for this clonotype: It is unclear where the CDR3 begins or ends on the DNA, so no DNA is shown, and the CDR3 is as TCRdb lists it. The V call is TRBV29-1, the J call TRBJ2-2; the table's D call of TRBD1 was not tested on the DNA. The CDR3 has 10 residues if both end residues are counted. Germline loops: CDR1 SQVTM, CDR2 ANQGSEA. The CDR3 loop reads CSVGQGSYFF.

This clonotype was seen a single time. The V call is TRBV7-8, the J call TRBJ1-5; D might be TRBD1 (5 bases). V was trimmed by 4 bases and J by 13 bases, leaving 20 bases between them. CDR3 length: 14 residues. Germline V gene sequence: CDR1 SGHVS, CDR2 FQNEAQ. The DNA for the CDR3 is TGTGCCAGCAGCTCCGGGACCTTCAATTGGCCTCAGCATTTT. Its translation is CASSSGTFNWPQHF. Using reference TRBV7-8 and TRBJ1-5 for the parts outside the CDR3, the full variable domain is GAGVSQSPRYKVAKRGQDVALRCDPISGHVSLFWYQQALGQGPEFLTYFQNEAQLDKSGLPSDRFFAERPEGSVSTLKIQRTQQEDSAVYLCASSSGTFNWPQHFGDGTRLSIL.

About this clonotype itself: The germline gene is not matched at one end of the junction; a read error may be the cause. The genes are TRBV10-1 and TRBJ1-1; D remains ambiguous. The CDR3 is made up of 13 amino acids. Per germline, CDR1 WNHNN and CDR2 SYGVQD (reference sequence). DNA for the CDR3: TGCGCCAGCAGTGTGAGTTCGGGTACTGAAGCTCTCTTT. Protein sequence: CASSVSSGTEALF.

The rearrangement links TRBV11-1 to TRBJ2-1, with TRBD2 matching over 7 bases. This CDR3 has 17 residues. Germline loops: CDR1 SGHAT, CDR2 FQDESV (reference sequence). The CDR3 spells CVNSLGLTVEVDNEQFF. The CDR3 region has the DNA TGTGTCAACAGCCTGGGACTAACGGTAGAAGTTGACAATGAGCAGTTCTTC.

A note on this clonotype: Mismatch with germline at one junction end may stem from a read error. V gene TRBV4-1 combines with J gene TRBJ2-3; 7 bases fit TRBD1. The CDR3 extends over 15 amino acids. Germline values: CDR1 MGHRA, CDR2 YSYEKL. The CDR3 loop is CASNQSGQGTDAQYF. The CDR3 region has the DNA TGCGCCAGCAACCAAAGCGGCCAGGGGACAGATGCGCAGTATTTT.

The V gene is TRBV11-2, the J gene TRBJ2-5, with D uncertain. V dropped 7 bases and J dropped 5 bases, with 17 bases sitting between them. The V gene's germline CDR1 is SGHAT and CDR2 FQNNGV. The CDR3 length is 14 residues. This CDR3 is CASNLEMGAETQYF. The CDR3, as DNA: TGTGCCAGCAACTTGGAGATGGGCGCCGAGACCCAGTACTTC.